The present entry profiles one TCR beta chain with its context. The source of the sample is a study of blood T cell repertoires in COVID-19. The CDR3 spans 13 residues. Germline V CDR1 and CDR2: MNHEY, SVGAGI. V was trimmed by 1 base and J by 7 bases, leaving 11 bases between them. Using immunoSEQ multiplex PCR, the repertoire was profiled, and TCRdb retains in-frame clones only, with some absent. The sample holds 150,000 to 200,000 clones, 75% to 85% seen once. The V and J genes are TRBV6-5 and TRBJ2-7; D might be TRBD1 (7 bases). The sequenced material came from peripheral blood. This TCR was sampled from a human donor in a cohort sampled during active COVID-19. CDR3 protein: CASSYFQGGEQYF. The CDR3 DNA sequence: TGTGCCAGCAGTTACTTCCAGGGGGGAGAGCAGTACTTC.